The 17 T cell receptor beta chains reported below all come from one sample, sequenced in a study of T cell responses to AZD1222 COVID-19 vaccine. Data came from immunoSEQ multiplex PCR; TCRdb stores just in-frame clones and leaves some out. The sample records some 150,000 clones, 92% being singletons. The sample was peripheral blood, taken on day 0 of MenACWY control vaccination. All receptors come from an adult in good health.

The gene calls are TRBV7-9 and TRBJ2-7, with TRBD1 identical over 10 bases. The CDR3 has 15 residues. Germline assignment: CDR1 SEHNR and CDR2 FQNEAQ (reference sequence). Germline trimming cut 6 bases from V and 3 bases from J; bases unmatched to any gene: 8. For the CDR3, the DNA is TGTGCCAGCAGAGCGGGGGACAGGGGTAACTACGAGCAGTACTTC. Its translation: CASRAGDRGNYEQYF.

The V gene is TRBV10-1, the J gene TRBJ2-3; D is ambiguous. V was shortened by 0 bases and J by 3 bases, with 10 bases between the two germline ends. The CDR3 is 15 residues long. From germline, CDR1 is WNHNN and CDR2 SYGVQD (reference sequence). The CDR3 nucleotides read TGCGCCAGCAGTGAGTCGCTAGGGTTTACAGATACGCAGTATTTT. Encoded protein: CASSESLGFTDTQYF.

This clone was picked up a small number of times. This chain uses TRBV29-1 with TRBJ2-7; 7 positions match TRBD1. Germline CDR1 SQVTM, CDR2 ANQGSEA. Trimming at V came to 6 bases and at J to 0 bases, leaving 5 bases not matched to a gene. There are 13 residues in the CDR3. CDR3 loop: CSVTGIPSYEQYF. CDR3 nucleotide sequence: TGCAGCGTGACAGGGATCCCCTCCTACGAGCAGTACTTC.

The CDR3 is CASSQDGDSNYQPQHF. CDR3 coding DNA: TGTGCCAGCAGCCAAGATGGGGACAGCAACTATCAGCCCCAGCATTTT. The V gene is TRBV3-1 (or the pseudogene TRBV3-2), the J gene TRBJ1-5; TRBD1 aligns across 7 bases. The CDR3 totals 16 residues. V lost 0 bases to trimming and J lost 5 bases; unmatched junction nucleotides: 7. CDR1 is LGHDT, CDR2 YNNKEL, per germline (reference sequence).

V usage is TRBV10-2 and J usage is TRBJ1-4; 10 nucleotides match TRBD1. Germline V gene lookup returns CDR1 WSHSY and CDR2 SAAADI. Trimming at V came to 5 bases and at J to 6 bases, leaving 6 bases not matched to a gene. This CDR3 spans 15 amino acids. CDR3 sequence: CASSNPGTGDEKLFF. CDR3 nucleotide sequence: TGCGCCAGCAGTAACCCCGGGACAGGGGATGAAAAACTGTTTTTT.

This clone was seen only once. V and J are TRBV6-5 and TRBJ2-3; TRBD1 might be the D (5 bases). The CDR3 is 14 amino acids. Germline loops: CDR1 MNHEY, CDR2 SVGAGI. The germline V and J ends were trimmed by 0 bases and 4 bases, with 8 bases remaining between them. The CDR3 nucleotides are TGTGCCAGCAGTTACTCCAGGGTAGCAGATACGCAGTATTTT. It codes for CASSYSRVADTQYF.

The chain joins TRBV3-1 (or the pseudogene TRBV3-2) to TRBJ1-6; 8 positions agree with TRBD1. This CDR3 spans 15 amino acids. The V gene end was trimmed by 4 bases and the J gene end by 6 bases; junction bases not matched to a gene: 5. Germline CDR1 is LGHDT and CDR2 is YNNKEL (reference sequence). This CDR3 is CASSRTGGGNSPLHF. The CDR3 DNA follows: TGTGCCAGCAGCCGAACAGGGGGTGGTAATTCACCCCTCCACTTT.

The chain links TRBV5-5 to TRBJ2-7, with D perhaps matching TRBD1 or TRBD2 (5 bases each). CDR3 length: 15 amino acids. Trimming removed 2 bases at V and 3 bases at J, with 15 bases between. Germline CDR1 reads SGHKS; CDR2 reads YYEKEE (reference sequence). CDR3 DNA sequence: TGTGCCAGCAGCTTCTCTTGGGACGGAGTCTACGAGCAGTACTTC. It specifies CASSFSWDGVYEQYF. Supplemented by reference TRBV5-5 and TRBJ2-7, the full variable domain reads DAGVTQSPTHLIKTRGQQVTLRCSPISGHKSVSWYQQVLGQGPQFIFQYYEKEERGRGNFPDRFSARQFPNYSSELNVNALLLGDSALYLCASSFSWDGVYEQYFGPGTRLTVT.

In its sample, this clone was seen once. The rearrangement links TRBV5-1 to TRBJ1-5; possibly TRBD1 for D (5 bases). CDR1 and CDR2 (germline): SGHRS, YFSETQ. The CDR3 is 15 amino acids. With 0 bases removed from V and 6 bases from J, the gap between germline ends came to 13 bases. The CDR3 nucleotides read TGCGCCAGCAGCTTGGAGGGAGGGCAGGGTCAGCCCCAGCATTTT. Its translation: CASSLEGGQGQPQHF.

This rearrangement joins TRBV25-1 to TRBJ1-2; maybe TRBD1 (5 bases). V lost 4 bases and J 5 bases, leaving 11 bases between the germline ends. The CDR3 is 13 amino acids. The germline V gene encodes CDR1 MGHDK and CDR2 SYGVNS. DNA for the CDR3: TGTGCCAGCAGTGGGCCCCGGGGGTATGGCTACACCTTC. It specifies CASSGPRGYGYTF.

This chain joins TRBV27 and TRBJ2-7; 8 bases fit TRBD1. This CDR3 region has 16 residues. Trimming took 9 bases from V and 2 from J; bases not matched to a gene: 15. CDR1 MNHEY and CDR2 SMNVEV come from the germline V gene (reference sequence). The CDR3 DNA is TGTGCCAGGAGCCATTCCGGACAGGGAACGACCTACGAGCAGTACTTC. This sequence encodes CARSHSGQGTTYEQYF.

CDR3 residues: CASKVDSVFYGYTF. DNA of the CDR3: TGTGCCAGTAAAGTCGACAGCGTATTCTATGGCTACACCTTC. The gene calls are TRBV19 and TRBJ1-2; tentative D call: TRBD1 (5 bases). V dropped 7 bases and J dropped 4 bases, with 16 bases sitting between them. This CDR3 region has 14 residues. Germline CDR1 reads LNHDA; CDR2 reads SQIVND (reference sequence).

CDR3: CASPKEPAGTDTQYF. Here the CDR3 DNA reads TGTGCCAGCCCGAAAGAGCCTGCTGGCACAGATACGCAGTATTTT. The V gene is TRBV7-8, the J gene TRBJ2-3; no firm D call. V was cut by 8 bases and J by 1 base, with 16 bases left in between. The CDR3 loop spans 15 amino acids. The germline gives CDR1 SGHVS, CDR2 FQNEAQ.

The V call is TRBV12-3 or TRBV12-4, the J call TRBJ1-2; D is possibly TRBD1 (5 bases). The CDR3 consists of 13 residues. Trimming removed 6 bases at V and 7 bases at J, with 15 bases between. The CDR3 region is CASSGDGLAGYTF. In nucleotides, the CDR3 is TGTGCCAGCAGCGGGGACGGACTGGCTGGCTACACCTTC.

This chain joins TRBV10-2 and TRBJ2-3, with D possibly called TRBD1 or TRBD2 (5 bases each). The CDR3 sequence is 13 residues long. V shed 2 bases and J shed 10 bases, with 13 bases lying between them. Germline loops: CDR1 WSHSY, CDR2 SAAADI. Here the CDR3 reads CASSEPRDLAQYF. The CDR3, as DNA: TGCGCCAGCAGTGAGCCCCGGGACCTGGCGCAGTATTTT.

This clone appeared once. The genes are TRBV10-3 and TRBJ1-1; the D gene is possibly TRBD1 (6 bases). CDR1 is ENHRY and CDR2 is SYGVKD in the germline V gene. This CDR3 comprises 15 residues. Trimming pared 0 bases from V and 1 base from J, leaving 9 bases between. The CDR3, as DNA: TGTGCCATCAGTGAGTCGCCAGGGGAGAACACTGAAGCTTTCTTT. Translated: CAISESPGENTEAFF.

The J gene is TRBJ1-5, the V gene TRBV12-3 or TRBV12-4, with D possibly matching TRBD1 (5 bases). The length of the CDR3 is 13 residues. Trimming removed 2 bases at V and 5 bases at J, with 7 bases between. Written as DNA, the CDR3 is TGTGCCAGCAGTTTACGGGGGTATCAGCCCCAGCATTTT. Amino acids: CASSLRGYQPQHF.